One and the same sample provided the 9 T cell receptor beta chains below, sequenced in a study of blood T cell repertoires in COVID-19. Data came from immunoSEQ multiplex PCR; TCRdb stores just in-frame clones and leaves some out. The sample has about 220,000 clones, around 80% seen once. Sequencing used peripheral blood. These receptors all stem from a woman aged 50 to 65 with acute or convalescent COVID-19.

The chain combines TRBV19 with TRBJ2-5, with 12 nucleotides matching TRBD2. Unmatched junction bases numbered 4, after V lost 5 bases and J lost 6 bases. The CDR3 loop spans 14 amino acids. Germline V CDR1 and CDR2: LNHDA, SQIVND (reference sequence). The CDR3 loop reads CASSLTSGRQTQYF. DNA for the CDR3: TGTGCCAGTAGTCTGACTAGCGGGAGACAGACCCAGTACTTC.

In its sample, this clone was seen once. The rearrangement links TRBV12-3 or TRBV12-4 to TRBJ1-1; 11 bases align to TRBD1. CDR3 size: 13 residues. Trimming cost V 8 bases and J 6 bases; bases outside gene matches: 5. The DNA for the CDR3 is TGTGCCAGCCAGGGACAGGGGGTTTCTGAAGCTTTCTTT. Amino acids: CASQGQGVSEAFF.

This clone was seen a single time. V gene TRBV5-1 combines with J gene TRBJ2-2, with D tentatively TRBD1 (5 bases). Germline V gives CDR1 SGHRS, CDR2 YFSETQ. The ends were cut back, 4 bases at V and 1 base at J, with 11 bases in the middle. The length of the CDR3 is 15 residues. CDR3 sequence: CASSDGHKNTGELFF. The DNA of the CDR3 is TGCGCCAGCAGCGACGGACACAAGAACACCGGGGAGCTGTTTTTT.

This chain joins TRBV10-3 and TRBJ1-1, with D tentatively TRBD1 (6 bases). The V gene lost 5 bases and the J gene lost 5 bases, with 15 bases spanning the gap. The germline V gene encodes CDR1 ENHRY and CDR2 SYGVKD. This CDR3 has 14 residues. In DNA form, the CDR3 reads TGTGCCATCAGTTCCCCCGGTACAGGGACTGAAGCTTTCTTT. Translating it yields CAISSPGTGTEAFF.

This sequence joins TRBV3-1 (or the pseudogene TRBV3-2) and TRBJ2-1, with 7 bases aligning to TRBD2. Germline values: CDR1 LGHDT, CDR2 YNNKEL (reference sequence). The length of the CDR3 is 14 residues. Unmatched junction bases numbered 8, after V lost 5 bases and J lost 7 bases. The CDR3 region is CASSEGRGRNEQFF. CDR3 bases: TGTGCCAGCAGCGAGGGGAGGGGACGTAATGAGCAGTTCTTC.

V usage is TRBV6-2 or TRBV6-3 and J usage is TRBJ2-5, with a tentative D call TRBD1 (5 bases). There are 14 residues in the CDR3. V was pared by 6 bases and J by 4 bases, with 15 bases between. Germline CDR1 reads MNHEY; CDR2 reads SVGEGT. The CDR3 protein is CASSPRQSGETQYF. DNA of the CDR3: TGTGCCAGCAGCCCGCGACAGTCGGGAGAGACCCAGTACTTC.

The CDR3 is CASSQRGGGGPHEQYF. The CDR3 region has the DNA TGTGCCAGCAGCCAACGGGGGGGTGGGGGACCCCACGAGCAGTACTTC. The chain employs TRBV3-1 (or the pseudogene TRBV3-2) and TRBJ2-7; 8 bases fit TRBD2. The germline V gene has CDR1 LGHDT and CDR2 YNNKEL (reference sequence). With 2 bases clipped from V and 5 bases from J, the junction kept 11 bases outside the gene matches. The length of the CDR3 is 16 residues.

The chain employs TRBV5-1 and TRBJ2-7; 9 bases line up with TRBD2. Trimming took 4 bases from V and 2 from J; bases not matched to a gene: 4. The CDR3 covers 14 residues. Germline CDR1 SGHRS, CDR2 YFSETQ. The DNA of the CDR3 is TGCGCCAGCAGCCTCTCTAGCGGGGCCTACGAGCAGTACTTC. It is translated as CASSLSSGAYEQYF.

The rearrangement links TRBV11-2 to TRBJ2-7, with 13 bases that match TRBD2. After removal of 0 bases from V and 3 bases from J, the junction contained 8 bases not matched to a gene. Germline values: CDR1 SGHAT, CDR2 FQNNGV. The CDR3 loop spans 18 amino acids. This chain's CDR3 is CASSLEGYGTSGIYEQYF. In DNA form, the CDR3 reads TGTGCCAGCAGCTTAGAAGGATATGGGACTAGCGGGATCTACGAGCAGTACTTC.